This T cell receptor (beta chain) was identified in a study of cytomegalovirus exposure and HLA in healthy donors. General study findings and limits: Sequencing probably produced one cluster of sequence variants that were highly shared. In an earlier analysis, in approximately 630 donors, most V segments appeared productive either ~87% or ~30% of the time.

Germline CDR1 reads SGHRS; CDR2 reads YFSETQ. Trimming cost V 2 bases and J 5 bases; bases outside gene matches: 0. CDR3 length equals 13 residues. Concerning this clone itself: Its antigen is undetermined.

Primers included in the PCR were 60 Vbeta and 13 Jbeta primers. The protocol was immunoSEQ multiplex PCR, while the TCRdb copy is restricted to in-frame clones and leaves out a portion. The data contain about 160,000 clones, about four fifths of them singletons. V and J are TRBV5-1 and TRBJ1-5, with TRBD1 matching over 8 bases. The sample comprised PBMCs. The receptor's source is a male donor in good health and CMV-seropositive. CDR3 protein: CASSLQGDQPQHF. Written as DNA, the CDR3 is TGCGCCAGCAGCTTACAGGGGGATCAGCCCCAGCATTTT.